The 19 T cell receptor beta chains below were found in one sample sequenced in a study of blood T cell dynamics during melanoma immunotherapy. Time point of the sample: pre-treatment baseline. Clones were sequenced by immunoSEQ multiplex PCR, and TCRdb holds only the in-frame ones, with some missing. This sample has some 10,000 clones; approximately 86% occur once, and the top ten carry about 10%. The source was blood, collected from a patient treated with checkpoint blockade. These receptors were collected from a human donor with melanoma.

The V call is TRBV29-1, the J call TRBJ2-5, with TRBD1 identical over 7 bases. CDR1 SQVTM and CDR2 ANQGSEA come from the germline V gene. J was trimmed by 2 bases and V by 4 bases; bases with no gene match: 7. The CDR3 runs to 14 residues. CDR3 bases: TGCAGCGTTGCCCGGGACAGCAATCAAGAGACCCAGTACTTC. Its translation is CSVARDSNQETQYF.

This chain joins TRBV7-2 and TRBJ2-3; no definite D call. This CDR3 is built from 13 residues. CDR1 is SGHTA and CDR2 is FQGNSA in the germline V gene. V lost 1 base to trimming and J lost 6 bases, with 8 bases between them. The CDR3 is CASSLGGSDTQYF. The CDR3 bases are TGTGCCAGCAGCTTAGGAGGATCGGATACGCAGTATTTT.

The gene calls are TRBV7-3 and TRBJ2-3; D is perhaps TRBD2 (5 bases). The CDR3 is 15 amino acids. V lost 5 bases to trimming and J lost 2 bases, with 14 bases between them. CDR1 and CDR2 (germline): SGHTA, FQGTGA. CDR3 nucleotides: TGTGCCAGCAGCGCGGACTCCGGAACCACAGATACGCAGTATTTT. It translates to CASSADSGTTDTQYF.

On this clone: Other DNA variants within this sample encode the same CDR3. V is TRBV5-6 and J is TRBJ2-7, with D perhaps matching TRBD2 (5 bases). CDR3 length: 13 amino acids. Germline CDR1 is SGHDT and CDR2 is YYEEEE. V lost 8 bases and J lost 5, with 17 bases in between. This CDR3 reads CASSPDWSHEQYF. In DNA form, the CDR3 reads TGTGCCAGTAGCCCGGACTGGTCCCACGAGCAGTACTTC.

This clone has just one count. The chain has TRBV7-2 and TRBJ2-7; 7 nucleotides align to TRBD1. Germline V gene sequence: CDR1 SGHTA, CDR2 FQGNSA. J was trimmed by 0 bases and V by 3 bases; bases with no gene match: 2. This CDR3 region has 14 residues. Here the CDR3 DNA reads TGTGCCAGCAGCTTCGGGACAGTCTCCTACGAGCAGTACTTC. As protein: CASSFGTVSYEQYF.

The chain is built from TRBV18 and TRBJ1-1; TRBD1 might be the D (5 bases). Deletions cut 5 bases from V and 0 bases from J, with 13 bases between. Germline CDR1 and CDR2: KGHSH and LQKENI. The CDR3 has 15 residues. CDR3 DNA: TGTGCCAGCTCAGGGGTTTTGGGGCTGAACACTGAAGCTTTCTTT. Translation: CASSGVLGLNTEAFF.

The rearrangement links TRBV5-4 to TRBJ1-1; a possible D gene is TRBD1 (5 bases). Trimming removed 4 bases at V and 5 bases at J, with 21 bases between. The CDR3 is 16 residues long. CDR1 SGHNT and CDR2 YYREEE come from the germline V gene (reference sequence). The DNA of the CDR3 is TGTGCCAGCAGCCTTAGAGGGGCGGGCGGCATGACTGAAGCTTTCTTT. This codes for CASSLRGAGGMTEAFF.

The chain joins TRBV29-1 to TRBJ2-3, with D possibly TRBD2 on 5 matching bases. Germline loops: CDR1 SQVTM, CDR2 ANQGSEA. CDR3 size: 12 residues. V dropped 1 base and J dropped 13 bases, with 15 bases sitting between them. CDR3 in amino acids: CSVEGSAAQEYF. The CDR3 region has the DNA TGCAGCGTTGAAGGGTCAGCGGCCCAGGAGTATTTT.

The sample holds one count of this clone. The rearrangement links TRBV25-1 to TRBJ2-1; D possibly corresponds to TRBD1 (6 bases). V dropped 4 bases and J dropped 3 bases, with 22 bases sitting between them. Germline CDR1 is MGHDK and CDR2 is SYGVNS. The CDR3 consists of 18 residues. The CDR3 loop reads CASSGVKRGHSGYNEQFF. DNA for the CDR3: TGTGCCAGCAGTGGAGTGAAGAGGGGACACTCGGGCTACAATGAGCAGTTCTTC.

The gene calls are TRBV5-6 and TRBJ2-7; TRBD1 aligns across 10 bases. Germline V lookup: CDR1 SGHDT, CDR2 YYEEEE. The CDR3 contains 15 residues. Trimming took 9 bases from V and 0 from J; bases not matched to a gene: 9. This CDR3 reads CATEAGTGDSYEQYF. In nucleotides, the CDR3 is TGTGCCACCGAGGCAGGGACAGGGGACTCCTACGAGCAGTACTTC.

The rearrangement links TRBV29-1 to TRBJ2-7; maybe TRBD2 (5 bases). The CDR3 contains 10 residues. Trimming cost V 4 bases and J 4 bases, with 5 bases left between them. The germline V gene has CDR1 SQVTM and CDR2 ANQGSEA. CDR3 sequence reads: CSVGGYEQYF. The CDR3 DNA is TGCAGCGTTGGAGGGTACGAGCAGTACTTC.

The chain carries TRBV7-9 and TRBJ1-1, with D maybe TRBD1 (5 bases). V lost 5 bases and J lost 1, with 8 bases in between. The CDR3 runs 13 residues. Germline values: CDR1 SEHNR, CDR2 FQNEAQ (reference sequence). The chain's CDR3 is CASSPGWNTEAFF. CDR3 nucleotides: TGTGCCAGCAGCCCAGGGTGGAACACTGAAGCTTTCTTT.

This chain joins TRBV7-9 and TRBJ1-1; no firm D call. The V end was cut by 6 bases, the J end by 3 bases, with 8 bases between. Looked up from germline, CDR1 is SEHNR and CDR2 is FQNEAQ (reference sequence). This CDR3 contains 12 residues. This chain's CDR3 is CASSLLDTEAFF. The CDR3 nucleotides read TGTGCCAGCAGTCTCCTCGACACTGAAGCTTTCTTT.

This clone was seen once. The CDR3 loop is CATKRVDRSTDTQYF. The DNA of the CDR3 is TGTGCCACCAAAAGGGTGGACCGTAGCACAGATACGCAGTATTTT. V gene TRBV6-1 combines with J gene TRBJ2-3; D ambiguous. V gave up 10 bases and J gave up 0 bases, with 17 bases separating them. This CDR3 has 15 residues. Germline CDR1 reads MNHNS; CDR2 reads SASEGT.

The chain couples TRBV5-5 to TRBJ1-5, with 9 bases fitting TRBD1. The J segment lost 5 bases and the V segment lost 6 bases, leaving 3 bases of the junction unmatched. CDR1 SGHKS and CDR2 YYEKEE come from the germline V gene (reference sequence). This CDR3 spans 13 amino acids. The CDR3 nucleotides read TGTGCCAGCACCCGGGACAGGGATCAGCCCCAGCATTTT. Its translation is CASTRDRDQPQHF.

The chain links TRBV6-5 to TRBJ2-7; D is undetermined. Germline V CDR1 and CDR2: MNHEY, SVGAGI. V lost 2 bases, J lost 0 bases, and 5 bases lay in between. CDR3 length: 13 amino acids. The CDR3 is CASSYGNSYEQYF. CDR3 DNA: TGTGCCAGCAGTTACGGGAACTCCTACGAGCAGTACTTC.

Only a few counts were recorded for this clone. V gene TRBV19 combines with J gene TRBJ1-6, with D perhaps matching TRBD1 (5 bases). The CDR3 contains 15 residues. With 1 base removed from V and 7 bases from J, the gap between germline ends came to 11 bases. CDR1 LNHDA and CDR2 SQIVND come from the germline V gene (reference sequence). In DNA, the CDR3 is TGTGCCAGTAGTATAGGTTCAGGGCGGAATTCACCCCTCCACTTT. Amino acid sequence: CASSIGSGRNSPLHF.

This chain joins TRBV7-3 and TRBJ2-3; TRBD2 aligns across 8 bases. There are 15 residues in the CDR3. CDR1 SGHTA and CDR2 FQGTGA come from the germline V gene. V lost 3 bases to trimming and J lost 2 bases; unmatched junction nucleotides: 4. The CDR3 loop reads CASSFERGPTDTQYF. The CDR3 DNA is TGTGCCAGCAGCTTCGAGCGGGGGCCCACAGATACGCAGTATTTT.

This chain uses TRBV6-5 with TRBJ1-5, with 9 bases lining up with TRBD1. Germline V gene lookup returns CDR1 MNHEY and CDR2 SVGAGI. This CDR3 region has 14 residues. The V gene end was trimmed by 5 bases and the J gene end by 7 bases; junction bases not matched to a gene: 6. This CDR3 is CASSVTGGGQPQHF. As DNA, the CDR3 is TGTGCCAGCAGTGTCACAGGGGGCGGACAGCCCCAGCATTTT.